This entry concerns a single T cell receptor (beta chain). Its target is not known. This entry is derived from a study of vaccination effects on CD4 cells after COVID-19. The repertoire was sequenced with immunoSEQ multiplex PCR; TCRdb's copy has only in-frame clones and lacks some. The table lists fewer than 35,000 clones, about 62% of them singletons. J was trimmed by 1 base and V by 5 bases; bases with no gene match: 12. CDR3 length: 18 amino acids. Germline-derived CDR1 and CDR2 are KGHSH and LQKENI. Upon completion of 10 days in culture, CD4+ T cells were isolated. The TCR comes from a human donor who received a COVID-19 vaccine. Sequenced material: CD4+ T cells from PBMCs cultured without peptide, taken before COVID-19 vaccination. The chain employs TRBV18 and TRBJ1-5, with 9 bases identical to TRBD1. The DNA of the CDR3 is TGTGCCAGCTCAGGAGTTACAGGGGGCGCGCTCAGCAATCAGCCCCAGCATTTT. It specifies CASSGVTGGALSNQPQHF. Based on the CDR3 plus reference TRBV18 and TRBJ1-5, the full variable domain is NAGVMQNPRHLVRRRGQEARLRCSPMKGHSHVYWYRQLPEEGLKFMVYLQKENIIDESGMPKERFSAEFPKEGPSILRIQQVVRGDSAAYFCASSGVTGGALSNQPQHFGDGTRLSIL.